What follows are 18 T cell receptor beta chains derived from one specimen sequenced in a study of T cells in Graves' hyperthyroidism and ophthalmopathy. The TCR beta CDR3 regions underwent amplification using RNA transcripts as the source. With the HTBI primer set, the TCR CDR3 went through a first round of RT-PCR. TCRdb reprocessed the multiplex PCR reads via MiXCR and lists one record per CDR3 protein. The data hold 300,000 to 400,000 distinct CDR3 sequences, with 15% to 20% observed a single time. The sequenced material came from blood. The receptors here all came from a woman between 45 and 60 years old with Graves' hyperthyroidism.

The chain combines TRBV5-1 with TRBJ2-7; D ambiguous. Trimming took off 0 bases at V and 5 bases at J, with 9 bases between the two ends. Germline CDR1 SGHRS, CDR2 YFSETQ. The CDR3 covers 13 residues. As DNA, the CDR3 is TGCGCCAGCAGCTTGGGACCTCACGACGAGCAGTACGTC. Translation: CASSLGPHDEQYV.

About this clonotype itself: This sequence may be a read error, since a much larger clone differs from it by one base. Here the CDR3 reads CASSLSSPAYVQYF. CDR3 bases: TGTGCCAGCAGCTTATCCAGTCCGGCCTACGTGCAGTACTTC. The chain employs TRBV11-2 and TRBJ2-7; D uncertain. The V gene's germline CDR1 is SGHAT and CDR2 FQNNGV. The CDR3 runs 14 residues. Full variable domain (rest looked up from reference TRBV11-2 and TRBJ2-7): EAGVAQSPRYKIIEKRQSVAFWCNPISGHATLYWYQQILGQGPKLLIQFQNNGVVDDSQLPKDRFSAERLKGVDSTLKIQPAKLEDSAVYLCASSLSSPAYVQYFGPGTRLTVT.

The chain recombines TRBV29-1 with TRBJ1-2, with 9 nucleotides matching TRBD1. CDR3 length: 12 residues. Losses at the gene ends were 4 bases for V and 7 bases for J; bases not matched to a gene: 4. CDR1 SQVTM and CDR2 ANQGSEA come from the germline V gene. The CDR3 reads CSVGDRVFGYTF. The CDR3 DNA is TGCAGCGTTGGGGACAGGGTTTTTGGCTACACCTTC.

This clonotype was detected a few times. This chain joins TRBV2 and TRBJ2-1; 7 bases are shared with TRBD2. Germline trimming cut 7 bases from V and 2 bases from J; bases unmatched to any gene: 5. CDR1 is SNHLY, CDR2 FYNNEI, per germline. This CDR3 comprises 14 residues. The CDR3 sequence: CASTVGRAYNEQFF. Written as DNA, the CDR3 is TGTGCCAGCACTGTGGGGAGGGCCTACAATGAGCAGTTCTTC.

CDR3 sequence: CASSPGQWTNYGYTF. Here the CDR3 DNA reads TGCGCCAGCAGCCCAGGACAGTGGACTAACTATGGCTACACCTTC. The V gene is TRBV5-1, the J gene TRBJ1-2, with D possibly being TRBD1 (6 bases). The CDR3 totals 15 residues. Trimming removed 4 bases from V and 0 bases from J, with 13 bases in between. Germline V gene sequence: CDR1 SGHRS, CDR2 YFSETQ.

The chain is built from TRBV5-1 and TRBJ2-2, with D perhaps TRBD1 or TRBD2 (5 bases each). The CDR3 is 14 residues long. V shed 0 bases and J shed 6 bases, with 9 bases lying between them. Germline V gene lookup returns CDR1 SGHRS and CDR2 YFSETQ. CDR3 protein: CASSLDLGAGELFF. DNA for the CDR3: TGCGCCAGCAGCTTGGACTTGGGGGCCGGGGAGCTGTTTTTT.

The J gene is TRBJ2-1, the V gene TRBV10-1, with TRBD2 matching 13 bases. The CDR3 spans 15 residues. The junction had 8 bases not matched to a gene; V was cut back by 3 bases and J by 12 bases. Germline loops: CDR1 WNHNN, CDR2 SYGVQD (reference sequence). The CDR3 sequence: CASSEGTSGTMRQFF. As DNA, the CDR3 is TGCGCCAGCAGTGAAGGGACTAGCGGGACAATGAGGCAGTTCTTC.

The chain combines TRBV27 with TRBJ2-2; D is undetermined. V lost 0 bases to trimming and J lost 3 bases, with 11 bases between them. The CDR3 is 16 amino acids. Germline lookup yields CDR1 MNHEY and CDR2 SMNVEV (reference sequence). The CDR3, as DNA: TGTGCCAGCAGTTTATCTAGAAGGGTCGACACCGGGGAGCTGTTTTTT. This encodes CASSLSRRVDTGELFF.

This rearrangement joins TRBV11-2 to TRBJ2-2, with TRBD1 matching over 9 bases. There are 15 residues in the CDR3. Germline CDR1 reads SGHAT; CDR2 reads FQNNGV. V was pared by 5 bases and J by 7 bases, with 8 bases of the junction left unmatched. CDR3 sequence: CASSDRDRAVGELFF. The CDR3 DNA reads TGTGCCAGCAGCGACCGGGACAGGGCGGTCGGGGAGCTGTTTTTT.

The V call is TRBV5-1, the J call TRBJ2-5; 7 nucleotides align to TRBD2. Germline V gene sequence: CDR1 SGHRS, CDR2 YFSETQ. V lost 4 bases and J lost 5; bases outside the gene matches: 14. The length of the CDR3 is 16 residues. The CDR3 nucleotides read TGCGCCAGCAGCGTGGAGTCGATATCCGGGGGGGAGACCCAGTACTTC. It specifies CASSVESISGGETQYF.

This clonotype was detected only a few times. This chain links TRBV6-2 or TRBV6-3 with TRBJ2-2; 10 positions match TRBD2. This CDR3 is built from 16 residues. V dropped 5 bases and J dropped 7; count of bases not matched to a gene: 10. Per the germline V gene, CDR1 is MNHEY and CDR2 is SVGEGT. DNA for the CDR3: TGTGCCAGCAGTAACCTAGCGGGAGTCCTATTCGGGGAGCTGTTTTTT. It translates to CASSNLAGVLFGELFF.

At least ten counts were recorded for this clonotype. This chain connects TRBV2 to TRBJ1-4; D unresolved. Germline CDR1 and CDR2: SNHLY and FYNNEI. CDR3 size: 12 residues. Trimming took off 0 bases at V and 8 bases at J, with 4 bases between the two ends. The CDR3 loop is CASSEAREKLFF. The DNA for the CDR3 is TGTGCCAGCAGTGAAGCGCGGGAAAAACTGTTTTTT.

This clonotype was recorded many times. V and J are TRBV20-1 and TRBJ2-1; D unclear. The CDR3 runs 16 residues. The V gene's germline CDR1 is DFQATT and CDR2 SNEGSKA (reference sequence). The ends were cut back, 0 bases at V and 0 bases at J, with 12 bases in the middle. CDR3 residues: CSARDVSRNSYNEQFF. In DNA form, the CDR3 reads TGCAGTGCTAGAGATGTCTCCCGGAACTCCTACAATGAGCAGTTCTTC.

Comments on this clonotype: A much bigger clone sits one base away, suggesting this may be a read error. The chain couples TRBV3-1 to TRBJ1-5; TRBD1 matches at 7 bases. Germline V gives CDR1 LGHDT, CDR2 YNNKEL (reference sequence). CDR3 size: 15 residues. V lost 1 base, J lost 5 bases, and 5 bases stayed unmatched. The CDR3 sequence: CASSQASQGDQPQHF. The CDR3 DNA is TGTGCCAGCAGCCAAGCCTCGCAGGGGGATCAGCCCCAGCATTTT.

This clonotype was seen many times. The chain links TRBV6-1 to TRBJ2-7; no firm D call. This CDR3 spans 13 amino acids. The V gene's germline CDR1 is MNHNS and CDR2 SASEGT. Trimming removed 5 bases at V and 1 base at J, with 9 bases between. CDR3 sequence reads: CASSTAPSYEQYF. The CDR3 DNA sequence: TGTGCCAGCAGTACAGCCCCGTCCTACGAGCAGTACTTC.

V usage is TRBV28 and J usage is TRBJ2-7; 8 nucleotides line up with TRBD2. Germline V CDR1 and CDR2: MDHEN, SYDVKM. CDR3 length: 15 residues. V shed 5 bases and J 5 bases; nucleotides not matched to a gene: 11. As DNA, the CDR3 is TGTGCCAGCAGTCTCCTCACGGGAGGGGCTAACGAGCAGTACTTC. Amino acids: CASSLLTGGANEQYF.

In regard to this clonotype: This may stem from a read error, because a much larger clone lies one nucleotide away. The rearrangement uses TRBV6-5 and TRBJ1-1; D not resolved. This CDR3 comprises 12 residues. The V end was cut by 6 bases, the J end by 1 base, with 6 bases between. In germline, CDR1 is MNHEY, CDR2 SVGAGI. The DNA of the CDR3 is TGTGCCAGCAGATTACAGAACACTGAAGCTTTCTTT. This sequence encodes CASRLQNTEAFF.

V usage is TRBV7-9 and J usage is TRBJ2-1; D gene ambiguous. The germline gives CDR1 SEHNR, CDR2 FQNEAQ (reference sequence). V lost 2 bases and J 6 bases, leaving 11 bases between the germline ends. This CDR3 is 14 amino acids long. CDR3 DNA: TGTGCCAGCAGCTTAAAACTGGATGGCAATGAGCAGTTCTTC. The encoded protein is CASSLKLDGNEQFF. The whole variable domain, filled in from reference TRBV7-9 and TRBJ2-1, reads DTGVSQNPRHKITKRGQNVTFRCDPISEHNRLYWYRQTLGQGPEFLTYFQNEAQLEKSRLLSDRFSAERPKGSFSTLEIQRTEQGDSAMYLCASSLKLDGNEQFFGPGTRLTVL.